These T cell receptor beta chains were read from a single sample in a study of T cell changes during pregnancy in multiple sclerosis. Measured with immunoSEQ multiplex PCR; TCRdb has only the in-frame clones, and not every one. The sample carries around 100,000 clones, 75% to 95% recorded once. The sample was peripheral blood, taken in the second trimester of pregnancy. These TCRs come from a female donor with multiple sclerosis, enrolled in a pregnancy study. Both conserved end residues are part of each CDR3. D genes are given only for firm matches. Part of the rows lack a size; the others show once, few, many or a class for expanded clones.

>TRBD2|TRBV4-1|once|TRBJ2-2
CASSSPSGASPGELFF
TGCGCCAGCAGCTCCCCTAGCGGGGCCAGCCCTGGGGAGCTGTTTTTT
>.|TRBV29-1|.|TRBJ2-1
CIVEDNEQFF
TGCATAGTAGAGGACAATGAGCAGTTCTTC
>.|TRBV6-5|.|TRBJ2-2
CASSYSLAVGGELFF
TGTGCCAGCAGTTACTCCCTAGCAGTCGGCGGGGAGCTGTTTTTT
>.|TRBV7-2|.|TRBJ2-3
CASSRAGARTDTQYF
TGTGCCAGCAGCCGAGCGGGCGCAAGGACGGATACGCAGTATTTT
>TRBD1|TRBV6-5|.|TRBJ1-2
CASTQGAFGYTF
TGTGCCAGCACTCAGGGGGCATTTGGCTACACCTTC
>.|TRBV29-1|once|TRBJ2-6
CSVFRDTDSGANVLTF
TGCAGCGTTTTCCGGGACACCGACTCTGGGGCCAACGTCCTGACTTTC
>TRBD1|TRBV19|.|TRBJ1-4
CASIEPGQPNEKLFF
TGTGCCAGTATTGAACCGGGACAGCCTAATGAAAAACTGTTTTTT
>.|TRBV7-6|.|TRBJ2-7
CASSLGSGLDYEQYF
TGTGCCAGCAGCTTAGGGAGCGGGCTAGACTACGAGCAGTACTTC
>.|TRBV6-6|.|TRBJ1-1
CAIIGQSRHIGPEAFF
TGTGCCATCATAGGACAGAGTCGCCATATTGGGCCCGAAGCTTTCTTT
>TRBD1|TRBV29-1|few|TRBJ1-1
CSVEGTGKTEAFF
TGCAGCGTTGAGGGGACAGGGAAGACTGAAGCTTTCTTT
>.|TRBV5-1|few|TRBJ2-2
CASQAGINTGELFF
TGCGCCAGCCAAGCAGGGATTAACACCGGGGAGCTGTTTTTT
>TRBD2|TRBV5-4|.|TRBJ2-5
CASSFSGSPLQTQYF
TGTGCCAGCAGCTTTAGCGGGAGTCCGTTGCAGACCCAGTACTTC
>.|TRBV9|.|TRBJ1-4
CASSGRTANEKLFF
TGTGCCAGCAGCGGAAGGACAGCGAATGAAAAACTGTTTTTT
>.|TRBV9|.|TRBJ2-1
CASSLSGTEQFF
TGTGCCAGCAGCCTTAGCGGCACGGAGCAGTTCTTC
>.|TRBV23-1|.|TRBJ1-1
CASSQAETENTEAFF
TGCGCCAGCAGTCAAGCGGAGACAGAGAACACTGAAGCTTTCTTT
>.|TRBV9|.|TRBJ2-7
CASSVDSGRDYEQYF
TGTGCCAGCAGCGTAGATTCCGGACGGGATTACGAGCAGTACTTC
>.|TRBV7-2|.|TRBJ2-3
CASRGHSSTDTQYF
TGTGCCAGCAGGGGACACAGCAGCACAGATACGCAGTATTTT
>TRBD2|TRBV18|.|TRBJ2-1
CASSPSMTSGSNEQFF
TGTGCCAGCTCACCAAGTATGACTAGCGGCTCCAATGAGCAGTTCTTC
>.|TRBV19|.|TRBJ1-1
CASSGRQRPNTEAFF
TGTGCCAGTAGTGGTCGACAGAGGCCGAACACTGAAGCTTTCTTT
>.|TRBV11-1|.|TRBJ2-1
CASKSSYNEQFF
TGTGCCAGCAAGAGCTCCTACAATGAGCAGTTCTTC